This TCR beta chain appears in the sequencing data of a study of CD8 T cells in cerebrospinal fluid in Alzheimer's disease. Germline loops: CDR1 DFQATT, CDR2 SNEGSKA (reference sequence). This CDR3 has 12 residues. TCRdb re-analyzed the 10x single-cell sequencing reads; it lists each CDR3 protein once, without DNA. This sample's table has around 500 distinct CDR3 sequences. This clonotype is classed as medium-sized by frequency. Sequenced input: cerebrospinal fluid. The clonotype originates from a human donor with Parkinson's disease. This sequence joins TRBV20-1 and TRBJ2-7. The CDR3 sequence: CSARRSFYEQYF.